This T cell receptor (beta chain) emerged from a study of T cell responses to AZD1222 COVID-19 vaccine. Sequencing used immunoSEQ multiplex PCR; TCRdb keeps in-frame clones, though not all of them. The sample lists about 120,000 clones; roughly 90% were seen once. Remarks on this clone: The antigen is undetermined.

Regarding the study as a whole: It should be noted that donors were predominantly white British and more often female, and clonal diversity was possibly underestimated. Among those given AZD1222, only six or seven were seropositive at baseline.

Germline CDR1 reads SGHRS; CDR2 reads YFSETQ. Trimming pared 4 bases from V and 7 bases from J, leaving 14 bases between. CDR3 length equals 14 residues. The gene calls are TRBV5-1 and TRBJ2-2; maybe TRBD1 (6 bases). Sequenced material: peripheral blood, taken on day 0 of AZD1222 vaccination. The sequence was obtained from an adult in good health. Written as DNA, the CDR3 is TGCGCCAGCAGCCCCGACAGGACGGACGGGGAGCTGTTTTTT. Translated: CASSPDRTDGELFF.